The T cell receptor (beta chain) under discussion was sequenced for a study of blood T cell repertoires in COVID-19. Measured with immunoSEQ multiplex PCR; TCRdb has only the in-frame clones, and not every one. This table holds under 150,000 clones, around 82% found once. Trimming cost V 3 bases and J 3 bases, with 12 bases left between them. Germline CDR1 LNHDA, CDR2 SQIVND (reference sequence). This CDR3 has 15 amino acids. The chain recombines TRBV19 with TRBJ2-1; D is unclear. This receptor was obtained from a woman aged 45 to 65 with acute or convalescent COVID-19. The sample taken for sequencing was peripheral blood. The CDR3 here is CASSITSSNYNEQFF. DNA for the CDR3: TGTGCCAGTAGTATCACCTCGAGTAACTACAATGAGCAGTTCTTC.